Presented here are 20 T cell receptor beta chains from one specimen sequenced in a study of vaccination and CD4 T cells after COVID-19. The treatment is: roughly nine-day PBMC culture with coronavirus spike peptide pools or control peptides (ViraFEST assay). What these receptors recognize is not known. Cultured CD4+ T cell DNA underwent sequencing with the Oncomine TCR Beta short-read assay. Via MiXCR, TCRdb re-called the PCR reads, giving one row per CDR3 protein. The sample has several thousand distinct CDR3 sequences; about 70% are singletons. The sequences come from cultured CD4+ T cells from blood, collected after SARS-CoV-2 vaccination. The receptor source for this set is a human donor with COVID-19.

The CDR3 spells CSARDPEAAFF. The DNA of the CDR3 is TGCAGTGCTAGAGATCCCGAAGCAGCTTTCTTT. The rearrangement links TRBV20-1 to TRBJ1-1; D gene unclear. The CDR3 extends over 11 amino acids. Trimming left V 0 bases short and J 10 bases short, with 9 bases between. The germline V gene encodes CDR1 DFQATT and CDR2 SNEGSKA (reference sequence).

The gene calls are TRBV7-8 and TRBJ1-1; 8 bases are shared with TRBD1. V dropped 3 bases and J dropped 5; count of bases not matched to a gene: 5. The CDR3 runs to 14 residues. Germline CDR1 and CDR2: SGHVS and FQNEAQ. CDR3 region: CASSFPDRETEAFF. The CDR3 nucleotides are TGTGCCAGCAGCTTCCCGGACAGGGAAACTGAAGCTTTCTTT.

Only a few counts were recorded for this clonotype. CDR3 in amino acids: CSALADSFEGYTF. The CDR3, as DNA: TGCAGTGCCCTAGCAGACAGCTTCGAAGGCTACACCTTC. The chain links TRBV20-1 to TRBJ1-2; D is perhaps TRBD1 (5 bases). The V gene lost 6 bases and the J gene lost 8 bases, with 19 bases spanning the gap. Per the germline V gene, CDR1 is DFQATT and CDR2 is SNEGSKA (reference sequence). The CDR3 is 13 amino acids.

The genes are TRBV20-1 and TRBJ1-1, with 7 bases lining up with TRBD1. J gave up 1 base and V 5 bases, and 1 base lay outside the gene matches. The CDR3 contains 12 residues. Germline V lookup: CDR1 DFQATT, CDR2 SNEGSKA (reference sequence). In DNA, the CDR3 is TGCAGTGCTTGGACAGGGAACACTGAAGCTTTCTTT. Translating gives CSAWTGNTEAFF.

The sample holds a few counts of this clonotype. The chain links TRBV27 to TRBJ1-5; 7 positions match TRBD1. Trimming removed 8 bases from V and 5 bases from J; junction bases left unmatched: 15. Per germline, CDR1 MNHEY and CDR2 SMNVEV (reference sequence). CDR3 size: 16 residues. DNA for the CDR3: TGTGCCAGCGCGACGCAGGGGGGGTCGGCGTATCAGCCCCAGCATTTT. Translating gives CASATQGGSAYQPQHF.

The sample holds a few counts of this clonotype. V is TRBV20-1 and J is TRBJ1-5, with D unresolved. The CDR3 covers 14 residues. Trimming cost V 5 bases and J 0 bases, with 11 bases left between them. The V gene's germline CDR1 is DFQATT and CDR2 SNEGSKA (reference sequence). CDR3 amino acids: CSARPLYSNQPQHF. The CDR3 bases are TGCAGTGCTCGACCTCTTTATAGCAATCAGCCCCAGCATTTT.

The CDR3: CASTLEGSANYGYTF. The CDR3 nucleotides read TGTGCCAGCACCCTGGAAGGGTCGGCAAACTATGGCTACACCTTC. The chain carries TRBV2 and TRBJ1-2; no firm D call. CDR1 is SNHLY and CDR2 is FYNNEI in the germline V gene. V was shortened by 7 bases and J by 2 bases, with 17 bases between the two germline ends. The CDR3 has 15 residues.

The chain carries TRBV29-1 and TRBJ1-5; 7 nucleotides align to TRBD1. V was clipped by 6 bases and J by 7 bases; unmatched bases: 15. Germline CDR1 reads SQVTM; CDR2 reads ANQGSEA. The CDR3 runs 15 residues. The CDR3, as DNA: TGCAGCGTCTACGGGACAGTCCCTCGGGCGCAGCCCCAGCATTTT. It yields the protein CSVYGTVPRAQPQHF.

This clonotype was observed a handful of times. V and J are TRBV7-9 and TRBJ1-1, with D unclear. The germline V and J ends were trimmed by 5 bases and 1 base, with 17 bases remaining between them. Germline V gene lookup returns CDR1 SEHNR and CDR2 FQNEAQ (reference sequence). This CDR3 has 16 amino acids. CDR3 region: CASSPPFRSGNTEAFF. CDR3 coding DNA: TGTGCCAGCAGCCCCCCCTTTCGCTCGGGGAACACTGAAGCTTTCTTT.

The chain carries TRBV7-3 and TRBJ2-2, with 11 nucleotides matching TRBD1. CDR1 is SGHTA, CDR2 FQGTGA, per germline. Unmatched junction bases numbered 3, after V lost 5 bases and J lost 4 bases. The CDR3 covers 15 residues. As DNA, the CDR3 is TGTGCCAGCAGCCCCGGGACAGGGGGCACCGGGGAGCTGTTTTTT. Amino acids: CASSPGTGGTGELFF. Full variable domain (rest looked up from reference TRBV7-3 and TRBJ2-2): GAGVSQTPSNKVTEKGKYVELRCDPISGHTALYWYRQSLGQGPEFLIYFQGTGAADDSGLPNDRFFAVRPEGSVSTLKIQRTERGDSAVYLCASSPGTGGTGELFFGEGSRLTVL.

The chain has TRBV7-3 and TRBJ1-6, with D hard to call. This CDR3 contains 13 residues. Germline values: CDR1 SGHTA, CDR2 FQGTGA. V gave up 3 bases and J gave up 7 bases, with 7 bases separating them. The CDR3, as DNA: TGTGCCAGCAGCTTGGACGGGAATTCACCCCTCCACTTT. This codes for CASSLDGNSPLHF.

The chain joins TRBV7-8 to TRBJ2-1; 7 positions agree with TRBD1. Trimming took 5 bases from V and 5 from J; bases not matched to a gene: 6. This CDR3 region has 14 residues. Germline V gene lookup returns CDR1 SGHVS and CDR2 FQNEAQ. CDR3 sequence: CASSNRDRNNEQFF. CDR3 bases: TGTGCCAGCAGCAACCGGGACAGAAACAATGAGCAGTTCTTC.

J is TRBJ2-7 and V is TRBV6-1, with D hard to call. CDR3 length equals 12 residues. V lost 4 bases and J lost 3, with 7 bases in between. CDR1 is MNHNS, CDR2 SASEGT, per germline. In DNA, the CDR3 is TGTGCCAGCAGTGGGCAGTTCTACGAGCAGTACTTC. It translates to CASSGQFYEQYF.

The sample holds one count of this clonotype. The chain uses TRBV29-1 and TRBJ1-1; 7 nucleotides line up with TRBD1. V lost 6 bases and J lost 0; bases outside the gene matches: 4. The CDR3 has 13 residues. Germline V lookup: CDR1 SQVTM, CDR2 ANQGSEA. The CDR3 coding sequence is TGCAGCGTGGGACAGACTATGAACACTGAAGCTTTCTTT. Encoded protein: CSVGQTMNTEAFF.

This clonotype has a handful of counts. CDR3 loop: CASTQNAGRTEAFF. The CDR3 bases are TGTGCCAGCACTCAAAATGCGGGGCGAACTGAAGCTTTCTTT. The rearrangement uses TRBV6-1 and TRBJ1-1; TRBD1 is a possible D gene (5 bases). CDR3 length: 14 residues. V was cut by 7 bases and J by 5 bases, with 17 bases left in between. The germline CDR1 and CDR2 sequences are MNHNS and SASEGT.

The gene calls are TRBV27 and TRBJ2-3, with 7 positions matching TRBD1. The germline CDR1 and CDR2 sequences are MNHEY and SMNVEV (reference sequence). V gave up 5 bases and J gave up 2 bases; unmatched junction bases: 10. This CDR3 region has 16 residues. The DNA of the CDR3 is TGTGCCAGCAGTCCGGGACAGCTGAAGCCCACAGATACGCAGTATTTT. It is translated as CASSPGQLKPTDTQYF.

This rearrangement joins TRBV21-1 to TRBJ1-1. TRBV21-1 is marked as a pseudogene. The CDR3 consists of 18 residues. Written as DNA, the CDR3 is TGTGCCAGCAGCAAGAGTATGTTGGGGGCCCTAACCCCCACTGAAGCTTTCTTT. This codes for CASSKSMLGALTPTEAFF.

V is TRBV19 and J is TRBJ1-5; D is possibly TRBD1 (6 bases). Germline V lookup: CDR1 LNHDA, CDR2 SQIVND (reference sequence). This CDR3 has 17 amino acids. V was trimmed by 3 bases and J by 0 bases, leaving 15 bases between them. The CDR3 loop is CASSIPDRSRSNQPQHF. The CDR3 region has the DNA TGTGCCAGTAGTATCCCAGACAGGAGCCGTAGCAATCAGCCCCAGCATTTT.

The CDR3 DNA sequence: TGTGCCAGCAGGACAGGGATTGGTAGCTATGGCTACACCTTC. It translates to CASRTGIGSYGYTF. The genes are TRBV27 and TRBJ1-2, with 7 bases aligning to TRBD1. The CDR3 is 14 residues long. Trimming removed 6 bases from V and 4 bases from J; junction bases left unmatched: 8. CDR1 and CDR2 (germline): MNHEY, SMNVEV (reference sequence).

This clonotype has just one count. The chain uses TRBV30 and TRBJ2-3; the D is unclear. Germline values: CDR1 GTSNPN, CDR2 SVGIG (reference sequence). The CDR3 totals 14 residues. V gave up 4 bases and J gave up 3 bases, with 14 bases separating them. The CDR3 is CAWTDPGGTDTQYF. Here the CDR3 DNA reads TGTGCCTGGACCGACCCCGGTGGGACAGATACGCAGTATTTT.